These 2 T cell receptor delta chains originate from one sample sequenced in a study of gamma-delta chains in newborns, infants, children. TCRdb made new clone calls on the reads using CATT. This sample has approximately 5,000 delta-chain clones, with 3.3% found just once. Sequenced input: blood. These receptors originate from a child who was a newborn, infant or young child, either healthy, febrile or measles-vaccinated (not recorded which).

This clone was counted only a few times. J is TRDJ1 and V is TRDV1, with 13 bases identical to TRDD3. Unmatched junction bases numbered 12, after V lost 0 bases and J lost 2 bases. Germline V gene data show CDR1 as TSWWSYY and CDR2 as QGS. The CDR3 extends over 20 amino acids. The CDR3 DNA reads TGTGCTCTTGGGGAACTAGAATCTACTGGGGGATACGGGAGGACCGATAAACTCATCTTT. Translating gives CALGELESTGGYGRTDKLIF.

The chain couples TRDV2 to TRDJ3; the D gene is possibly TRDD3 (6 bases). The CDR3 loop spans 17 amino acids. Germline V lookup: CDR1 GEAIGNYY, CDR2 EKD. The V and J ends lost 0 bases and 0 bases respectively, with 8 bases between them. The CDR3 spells CACDTWDSSWDTRQMFF. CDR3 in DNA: TGTGCCTGTGACACCTGGGATAGCTCCTGGGACACCCGACAGATGTTTTTC.